The text below deals with one T cell receptor (beta chain). Its specificity is unknown. Generated by immunoSEQ multiplex PCR, the TCRdb table keeps only in-frame clones and is missing some. The table records about 35,000 clones, 86% of them present only once. The data belong to a study of T cell responses to AZD1222 COVID-19 vaccine. Study overall: Pooling was applied to second doses at about 4 or about 12 weeks. Study findings and constraints: Spike-specific TCR repertoires showed rising breadth and depth after two AZD1222 doses. It should be noted that donors were predominantly white British and more often female, and clonal diversity was possibly underestimated. Of spike-specific TCRs, nearly half reportedly target regions left unmutated in variants.

Germline V CDR1 and CDR2: LNHDA, SQIVND (reference sequence). The CDR3 has 17 residues. V gave up 0 bases and J gave up 2 bases; unmatched junction bases: 8. The rearrangement uses TRBV19 and TRBJ2-5; TRBD1 matches at 8 bases. Sequenced material: peripheral blood, taken on day 0 of AZD1222 vaccination. This TCR was sampled from an adult in good health. As DNA, the CDR3 is TGTGCCAGTAGTATAGAAGGTCCGGGACAGGCTCAAGAGACCCAGTACTTC. This gives the protein CASSIEGPGQAQETQYF.